This TCR beta chain was captured by sequencing in a study of blood T cell repertoires in COVID-19. This CDR3 is built from 15 residues. Deletions cut 2 bases from V and 2 bases from J, with 13 bases between. Germline lookup yields CDR1 MNHEY and CDR2 SMNVEV (reference sequence). Sequenced by immunoSEQ multiplex PCR; TCRdb stores in-frame clones only, minus some. This sample has about 68,000 clones; roughly 85% occur once, and the top ten carry more than 8%. This TCR was recovered from a man aged 25 to 40 with acute or convalescent COVID-19. What was sequenced was peripheral blood. This chain uses TRBV27 with TRBJ2-7; D may be TRBD2 (5 bases). The CDR3 reads CASSLAGQIPYEQYF. Written as DNA, the CDR3 is TGTGCCAGCAGTTTAGCGGGCCAGATACCCTACGAGCAGTACTTC.